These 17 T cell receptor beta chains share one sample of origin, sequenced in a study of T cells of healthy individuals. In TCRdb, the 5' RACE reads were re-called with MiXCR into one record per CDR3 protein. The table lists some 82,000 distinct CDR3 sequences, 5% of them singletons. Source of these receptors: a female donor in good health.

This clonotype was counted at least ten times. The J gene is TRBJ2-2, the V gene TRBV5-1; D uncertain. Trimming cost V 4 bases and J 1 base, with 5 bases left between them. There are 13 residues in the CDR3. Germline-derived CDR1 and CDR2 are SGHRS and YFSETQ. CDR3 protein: CASSQENTGELFF. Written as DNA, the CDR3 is TGCGCCAGCAGCCAGGAGAACACCGGGGAGCTGTTTTTT.

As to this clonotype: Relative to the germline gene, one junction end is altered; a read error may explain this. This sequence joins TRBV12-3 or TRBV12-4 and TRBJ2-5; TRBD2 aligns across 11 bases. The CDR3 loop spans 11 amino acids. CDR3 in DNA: TGTGCCAGCAGTTTTGGTAGCGGGAGGGACTTC. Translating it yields CASSFGSGRDF.

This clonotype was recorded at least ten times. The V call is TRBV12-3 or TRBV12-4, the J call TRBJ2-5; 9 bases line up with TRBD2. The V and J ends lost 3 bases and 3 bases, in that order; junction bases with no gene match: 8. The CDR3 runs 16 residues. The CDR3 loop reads CASSLVRPSGEETQYF. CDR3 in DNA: TGTGCCAGCAGTTTGGTGAGGCCTAGCGGGGAAGAGACCCAGTACTTC.

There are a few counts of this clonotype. For the CDR3, the DNA is TGTGCCAGCAGTGAGTCCAGACTGTTGAGCTCCTACAATGAGCAGTTCTTC. Its translation is CASSESRLLSSYNEQFF. The chain recombines TRBV2 with TRBJ2-1; D is unclear. The germline CDR1 and CDR2 sequences are SNHLY and FYNNEI. The CDR3 is 17 amino acids. Trimming took off 3 bases at V and 0 bases at J, with 15 bases between the two ends. The complete variable domain, with remaining parts taken from reference TRBV2 and TRBJ2-1, reads EPEVTQTPSHQVTQMGQEVILRCVPISNHLYFYWYRQILGQKVEFLVSFYNNEISEKSEIFDDQFSVERPDGSNFTLKIRSTKLEDSAMYFCASSESRLLSSYNEQFFGPGTRLTVL.

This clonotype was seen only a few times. CDR3 coding DNA: TGTGCCAGCAGCTTAGAAGGGGTCGGCCAGGCTTTCTTT. Its protein product is CASSLEGVGQAFF. The gene calls are TRBV7-2 and TRBJ1-1; tentative D call: TRBD1 (5 bases). The CDR3 consists of 13 residues. Germline values: CDR1 SGHTA, CDR2 FQGNSA. V lost 1 base to trimming and J lost 11 bases, with 14 bases between them.

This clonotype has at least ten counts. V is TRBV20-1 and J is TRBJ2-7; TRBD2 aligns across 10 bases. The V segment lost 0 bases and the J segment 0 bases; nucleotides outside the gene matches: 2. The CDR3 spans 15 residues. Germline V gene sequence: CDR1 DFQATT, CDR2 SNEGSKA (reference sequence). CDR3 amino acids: CSARDSGRASYEQYF. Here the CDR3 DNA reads TGCAGTGCTAGAGACAGCGGGAGGGCCTCCTACGAGCAGTACTTC.

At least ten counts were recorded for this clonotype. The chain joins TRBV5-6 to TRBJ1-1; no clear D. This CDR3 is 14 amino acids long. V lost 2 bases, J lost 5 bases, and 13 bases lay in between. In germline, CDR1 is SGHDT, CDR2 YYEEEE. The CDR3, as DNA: TGTGCCAGCAGCTTCCCACTTGGGAGGACTGAAGCTTTCTTT. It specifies CASSFPLGRTEAFF.

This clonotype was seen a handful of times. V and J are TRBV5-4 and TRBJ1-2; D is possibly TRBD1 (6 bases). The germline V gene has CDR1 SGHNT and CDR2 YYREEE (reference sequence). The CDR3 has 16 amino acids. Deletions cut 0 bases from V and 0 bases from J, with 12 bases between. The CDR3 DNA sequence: TGTGCCAGCAGCTTGGTGGCAGGGGAGCCTAACTATGGCTACACCTTC. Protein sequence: CASSLVAGEPNYGYTF.

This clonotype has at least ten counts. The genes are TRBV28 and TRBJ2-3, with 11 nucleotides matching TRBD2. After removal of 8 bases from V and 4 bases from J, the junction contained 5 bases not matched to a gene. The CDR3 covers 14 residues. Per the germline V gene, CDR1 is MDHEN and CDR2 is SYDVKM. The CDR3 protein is CASQGLAEPDTQYF. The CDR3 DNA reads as TGTGCCAGCCAGGGACTAGCGGAGCCAGATACGCAGTATTTT.

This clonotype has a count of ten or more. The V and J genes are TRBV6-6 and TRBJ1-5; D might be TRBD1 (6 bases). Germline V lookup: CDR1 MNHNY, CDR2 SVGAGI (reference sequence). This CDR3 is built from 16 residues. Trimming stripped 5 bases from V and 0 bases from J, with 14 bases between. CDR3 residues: CASSLDRSYSNQPQHF. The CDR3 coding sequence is TGTGCCAGCAGTCTAGACAGGTCCTATAGCAATCAGCCCCAGCATTTT.

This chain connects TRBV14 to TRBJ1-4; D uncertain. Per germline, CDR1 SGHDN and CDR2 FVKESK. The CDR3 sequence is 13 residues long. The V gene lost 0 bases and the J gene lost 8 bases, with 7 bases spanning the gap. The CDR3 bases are TGTGCCAGCAGCCAAGAGCAGGTCGAAAAACTGTTTTTT. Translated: CASSQEQVEKLFF.

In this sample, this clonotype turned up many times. CDR3 sequence: CSVLSGASGRSGELFF. For the CDR3, the DNA is TGCAGCGTTCTCTCCGGGGCTAGCGGGAGGAGCGGGGAGCTGTTTTTT. V is TRBV29-1 and J is TRBJ2-2; 11 bases match TRBD2. The trim removed 5 bases at V and 7 bases at J, leaving 12 bases unmatched. CDR1 is SQVTM, CDR2 ANQGSEA, per germline. This CDR3 is 16 amino acids long.

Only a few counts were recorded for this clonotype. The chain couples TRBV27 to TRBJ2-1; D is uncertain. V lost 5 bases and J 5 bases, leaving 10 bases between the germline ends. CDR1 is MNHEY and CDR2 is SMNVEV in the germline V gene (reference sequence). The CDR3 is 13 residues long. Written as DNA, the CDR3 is TGTGCCAGCAGTCCCTATTCCCACAATGAGCAGTTCTTC. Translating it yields CASSPYSHNEQFF.

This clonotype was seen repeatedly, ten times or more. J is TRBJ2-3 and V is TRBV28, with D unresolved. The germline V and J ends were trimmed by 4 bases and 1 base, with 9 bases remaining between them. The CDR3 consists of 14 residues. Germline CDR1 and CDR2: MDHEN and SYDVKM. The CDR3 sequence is CASSSTPGTDTQYF. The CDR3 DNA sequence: TGTGCCAGCAGTTCAACGCCCGGCACAGATACGCAGTATTTT.

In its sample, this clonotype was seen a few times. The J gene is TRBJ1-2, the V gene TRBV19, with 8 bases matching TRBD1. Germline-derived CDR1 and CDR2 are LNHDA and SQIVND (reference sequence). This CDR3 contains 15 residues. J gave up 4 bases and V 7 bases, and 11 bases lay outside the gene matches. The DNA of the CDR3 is TGTGCCAGTATCAGGGACAGGAGCTCTGGCTATGGCTACACCTTC. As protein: CASIRDRSSGYGYTF. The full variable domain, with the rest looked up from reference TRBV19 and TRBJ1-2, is DGGITQSPKYLFRKEGQNVTLSCEQNLNHDAMYWYRQDPGQGLRLIYYSQIVNDFQKGDIAEGYSVSREKKESFPLTVTSAQKNPTAFYLCASIRDRSSGYGYTFGSGTRLTVV.

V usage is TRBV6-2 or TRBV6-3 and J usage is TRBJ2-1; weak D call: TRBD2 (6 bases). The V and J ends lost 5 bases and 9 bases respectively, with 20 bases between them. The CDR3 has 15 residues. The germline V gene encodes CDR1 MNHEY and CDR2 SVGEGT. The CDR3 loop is CASSLHGGDGLEQFF. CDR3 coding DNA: TGTGCCAGCAGTCTCCACGGGGGTGACGGCCTTGAGCAGTTCTTC.

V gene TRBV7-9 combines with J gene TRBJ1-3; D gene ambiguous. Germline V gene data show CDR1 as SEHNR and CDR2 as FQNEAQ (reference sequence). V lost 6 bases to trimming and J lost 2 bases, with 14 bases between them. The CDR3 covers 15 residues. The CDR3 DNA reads TGTGCCAGCAGTTTCGACACCATAACTGGAAACACCATATATTTT. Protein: CASSFDTITGNTIYF.